Following are 14 T cell receptor beta chains from one sample sequenced in a study of T cell responses to AZD1222 COVID-19 vaccine. Method: immunoSEQ multiplex PCR; TCRdb's copy keeps in-frame clones and lacks some. This sample has around 88,000 clones, with 70% to 90% found just once. This specimen was peripheral blood, taken on day 0 of MenACWY control vaccination. The receptors were sampled from an adult in good health.

The rearrangement links TRBV5-1 to TRBJ1-1; 7 bases map to TRBD1. V lost 0 bases, J lost 6 bases, and 8 bases stayed unmatched. Germline-derived CDR1 and CDR2 are SGHRS and YFSETQ. This CDR3 region has 15 residues. CDR3 amino acids: CASSLDPGQASEAFF. CDR3 bases: TGCGCCAGCAGCTTGGACCCCGGACAGGCCTCTGAAGCTTTCTTT. The variable domain in full, completed from reference TRBV5-1 and TRBJ1-1, reads KAGVTQTPRYLIKTRGQQVTLSCSPISGHRSVSWYQQTPGQGLQFLFEYFSETQRNKGNFPGRFSGRQFSNSRSEMNVSTLELGDSALYLCASSLDPGQASEAFFGQGTRLTVV.

The rearrangement links TRBV19 to TRBJ1-5, with D unclear. V lost 5 bases and J 0 bases, leaving 5 bases between the germline ends. The CDR3 is made up of 13 amino acids. Per the germline V gene, CDR1 is LNHDA and CDR2 is SQIVND (reference sequence). The CDR3 DNA reads TGTGCCAGTAGTCGAAATAGCAATCAGCCCCAGCATTTT. Its translation: CASSRNSNQPQHF.

This clone was picked up one time. The chain links TRBV28 to TRBJ1-5; possible D gene TRBD1, 6 bases. With 5 bases removed from V and 2 bases from J, the gap between germline ends came to 13 bases. The CDR3 is 15 residues long. Germline values: CDR1 MDHEN, CDR2 SYDVKM. For the CDR3, the DNA is TGTGCCAGCAGTCGGCAACAGGGTGGCAATCAGCCCCAGCATTTT. The encoded protein is CASSRQQGGNQPQHF.

The chain uses TRBV5-1 and TRBJ2-1; the match to TRBD2 covers 7 bases. This CDR3 has 16 amino acids. Germline V CDR1 and CDR2: SGHRS, YFSETQ. With 3 bases clipped from V and 10 bases from J, the junction kept 16 bases outside the gene matches. In DNA, the CDR3 is TGCGCCAGCAGCTCCGGGGGGACGCCCTACGAGGAGGAGCAGTTCTTC. This sequence encodes CASSSGGTPYEEEQFF.

V gene TRBV12-3 or TRBV12-4 combines with J gene TRBJ2-1; 8 bases are shared with TRBD1. With 6 bases clipped from V and 5 bases from J, the junction kept 3 bases outside the gene matches. The CDR3 sequence is 13 residues long. CDR3 sequence: CASRDRAHNEQFF. For the CDR3, the DNA is TGTGCCAGCAGGGACAGGGCTCACAATGAGCAGTTCTTC.

The chain uses TRBV7-8 and TRBJ1-3; 7 bases match TRBD1. The germline V gene encodes CDR1 SGHVS and CDR2 FQNEAQ. The CDR3 length is 15 residues. Trimming at V came to 1 base and at J to 2 bases, leaving 2 bases not matched to a gene. CDR3 amino acids: CASSLDRGTGNTIYF. The CDR3 nucleotides are TGTGCCAGCAGCTTAGACAGGGGTACTGGAAACACCATATATTTT.

The chain employs TRBV9 and TRBJ1-1; 9 positions match TRBD1. This CDR3 region has 13 residues. Germline values: CDR1 SGDLS, CDR2 YYNGEE. V lost 4 bases to trimming and J lost 6 bases; unmatched junction nucleotides: 4. In nucleotides, the CDR3 is TGTGCCAGCAGCCTACAGGGGGCCGCTGAAGCTTTCTTT. Translation: CASSLQGAAEAFF.

This clone has a single count. CDR3 sequence: CASSPGGGFSGANVLTF. The CDR3, as DNA: TGTGCCAGCTCACCAGGGGGCGGATTCTCTGGGGCCAACGTCCTGACTTTC. V and J are TRBV18 and TRBJ2-6, with D possibly matching TRBD1 (6 bases). Germline-derived CDR1 and CDR2 are KGHSH and LQKENI. This CDR3 has 17 amino acids. Trimming shortened V by 2 bases and J by 0 bases, and 11 bases separated the two germline ends.

This chain uses TRBV5-1 with TRBJ1-6; maybe TRBD1 (6 bases). Germline CDR1 is SGHRS and CDR2 is YFSETQ. Trimming removed 4 bases from V and 0 bases from J, with 11 bases in between. This CDR3 has 16 residues. CDR3 amino acids: CASSPGQSSYNSPLHF. The DNA of the CDR3 is TGCGCCAGCAGCCCAGGACAGAGCTCCTATAATTCACCCCTCCACTTT.

The rearrangement links TRBV5-1 to TRBJ2-5, with TRBD2 matching 12 bases. Germline V gene lookup returns CDR1 SGHRS and CDR2 YFSETQ. The junction had 8 bases not matched to a gene; V was cut back by 3 bases and J by 5 bases. The CDR3 covers 16 residues. The CDR3 sequence: CASSSTLAGGSETQYF. The CDR3 DNA sequence: TGCGCCAGCAGCTCGACACTAGCGGGGGGAAGTGAGACCCAGTACTTC.

This rearrangement joins TRBV5-5 to TRBJ1-1; 9 bases line up with TRBD1. Germline-derived CDR1 and CDR2 are SGHKS and YYEKEE (reference sequence). V was clipped by 0 bases and J by 5 bases; unmatched bases: 5. This CDR3 spans 15 amino acids. CDR3 in DNA: TGTGCCAGCAGCTTGGAGGGACAGGGATTAACTGAAGCTTTCTTT. Translated, it gives CASSLEGQGLTEAFF. Full variable domain (missing parts from reference TRBV5-5 and TRBJ1-1): DAGVTQSPTHLIKTRGQQVTLRCSPISGHKSVSWYQQVLGQGPQFIFQYYEKEERGRGNFPDRFSARQFPNYSSELNVNALLLGDSALYLCASSLEGQGLTEAFFGQGTRLTVV.

This chain links TRBV7-2 with TRBJ2-1; D call uncertain. The CDR3 has 11 amino acids. V was pared by 5 bases and J by 4 bases, with 3 bases between. CDR1 and CDR2 (germline): SGHTA, FQGNSA. In nucleotides, the CDR3 is TGTGCCAGCAGCGGGTACAATGAGCAGTTCTTC. It specifies CASSGYNEQFF. Full variable domain (rest looked up from reference TRBV7-2 and TRBJ2-1): GAGVSQSPSNKVTEKGKDVELRCDPISGHTALYWYRQSLGQGLEFLIYFQGNSAPDKSGLPSDRFSAERTGGSVSTLTIQRTQQEDSAVYLCASSGYNEQFFGPGTRLTVL.

This clone was picked up one time. The V call is TRBV28, the J call TRBJ2-7; maybe TRBD2 (5 bases). CDR3 size: 14 residues. Germline V lookup: CDR1 MDHEN, CDR2 SYDVKM. The ends were cut back, 6 bases at V and 3 bases at J, with 15 bases in the middle. CDR3 protein: CASSRTGEIYEQYF. CDR3 nucleotide sequence: TGTGCCAGCAGCAGGACTGGGGAAATCTACGAGCAGTACTTC.

This clone was counted a few times. This chain joins TRBV19 and TRBJ2-5; 11 nucleotides align to TRBD2. This CDR3 is 16 amino acids long. CDR1 and CDR2 from the germline V gene are LNHDA and SQIVND (reference sequence). Trimming removed 5 bases from V and 1 base from J; junction bases left unmatched: 6. Here the CDR3 reads CASSEGTSGAQETQYF. Written as DNA, the CDR3 is TGTGCCAGTAGTGAAGGGACTAGCGGAGCCCAAGAGACCCAGTACTTC.